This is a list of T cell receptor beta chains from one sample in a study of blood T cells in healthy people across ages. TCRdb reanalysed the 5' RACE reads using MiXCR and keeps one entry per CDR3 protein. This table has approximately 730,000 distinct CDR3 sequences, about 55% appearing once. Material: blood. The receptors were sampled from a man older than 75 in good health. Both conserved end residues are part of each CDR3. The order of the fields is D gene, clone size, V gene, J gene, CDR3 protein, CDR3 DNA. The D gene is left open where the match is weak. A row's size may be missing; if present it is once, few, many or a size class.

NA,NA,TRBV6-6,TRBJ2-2,CASSYVADTGELFF,TGTGCCAGCAGTTACGTGGCCGACACCGGGGAGCTGTTTTTT
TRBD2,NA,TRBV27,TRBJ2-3,CASSLSASGVSDTQYF,TGTGCCAGCAGTTTATCAGCTAGCGGGGTTTCAGATACGCAGTATTTT
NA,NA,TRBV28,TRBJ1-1,CASSRTFAGGTEAFF,TGTGCCAGCAGTCGGACATTCGCCGGGGGCACTGAAGCTTTCTTT
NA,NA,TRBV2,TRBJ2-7,CASSVGNPYEQYF,TGTGCCAGCAGTGTGGGGAACCCCTACGAGCAGTACTTC
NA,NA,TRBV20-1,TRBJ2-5,CSARARDGFSTSYNEQYF,TGCAGTGCTAGAGCCCGGGACGGGTTTTCTACCTCCTACAATGAGCAGTACTTC
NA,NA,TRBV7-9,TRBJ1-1,CASSLTGWNTEAFF,TGTGCCAGCAGCTTAACAGGGTGGAACACTGAAGCTTTCTTT
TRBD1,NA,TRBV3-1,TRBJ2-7,CASSQVPGQNYEQYF,TGTGCCAGCAGCCAAGTCCCGGGACAGAACTACGAGCAGTACTTC
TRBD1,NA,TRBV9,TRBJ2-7,CASSAHRGLNSYNEQYF,TGTGCCAGCAGCGCCCACAGGGGGCTCAACTCCTACAATGAGCAGTACTTC
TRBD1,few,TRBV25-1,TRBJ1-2,CASSEAGTGSGGYTF,TGTGCCAGCAGTGAAGCCGGGACAGGCTCCGGGGGCTACACCTTC
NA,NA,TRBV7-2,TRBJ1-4,CASSFLAATNEKLFF,TGTGCCAGCAGCTTTCTAGCTGCAACTAATGAAAAACTGTTTTTT
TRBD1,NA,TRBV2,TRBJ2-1,CASTKDAGQGAHEQFF,TGTGCCAGCACTAAGGACGCCGGACAGGGGGCCCATGAGCAGTTCTTC
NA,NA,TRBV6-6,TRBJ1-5,CASKEGRVSAIDQHF,TGTGCCAGCAAGGAGGGCAGGGTCAGTGCAATAGACCAGCATTTT
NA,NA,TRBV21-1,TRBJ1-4,CASTPKGGEKLFF,TGTGCCAGCACCCCTAAAGGGGGGGAAAAACTGTTTTTT
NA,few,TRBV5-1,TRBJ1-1,CASSDQAMNTEAFF,TGCGCCAGCAGCGACCAAGCTATGAACACTGAAGCTTTCTTT
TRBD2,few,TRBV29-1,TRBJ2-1,CSVEDYTSGNYNEQFF,TGCAGCGTTGAAGATTACACTAGCGGGAACTACAATGAGCAGTTCTTC
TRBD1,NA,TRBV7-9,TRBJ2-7,CASSLAAGTGGEQYF,TGTGCCAGCAGCTTAGCGGCCGGGACAGGGGGCGAGCAGTACTTC
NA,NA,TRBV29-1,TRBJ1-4,CSVATGREKLFF,TGCAGCGTCGCTACAGGGAGAGAAAAACTGTTTTTT
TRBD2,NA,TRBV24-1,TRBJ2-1,CATSDFGGEQYNEQFF,TGTGCCACCAGTGATTTCGGGGGGGAGCAGTATAATGAGCAGTTCTTC
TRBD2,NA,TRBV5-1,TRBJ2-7,CASSLVPAGGTYEQYF,TGCGCCAGCAGCTTGGTCCCCGCGGGAGGTACCTACGAGCAGTACTTC
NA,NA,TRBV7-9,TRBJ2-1,CASSLLSGYSYNEQFF,TGTGCCAGCAGCTTATTGTCGGGGTACTCCTACAATGAGCAGTTCTTC
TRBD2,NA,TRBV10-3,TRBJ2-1,CAIGSSGGTYNEQFF,TGTGCCATCGGTTCTTCGGGAGGAACCTACAATGAGCAGTTCTTC
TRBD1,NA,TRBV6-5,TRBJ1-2,CTSSRTGAVYGYTF,TGTACCAGCAGCCGGACAGGGGCGGTTTATGGCTACACCTTC
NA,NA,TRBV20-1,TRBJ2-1,CSARTAADLYNEQFF,TGCAGTGCTAGAACAGCAGCGGACCTCTACAATGAGCAGTTCTTC
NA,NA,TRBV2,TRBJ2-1,CASRGGVWDEQFF,TGTGCCAGCAGGGGCGGGGTTTGGGATGAGCAGTTCTTC
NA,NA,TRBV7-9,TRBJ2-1,CASSDQALVGVPEQFF,TGTGCCAGCAGCGACCAAGCCCTAGTGGGAGTCCCCGAGCAGTTCTTC
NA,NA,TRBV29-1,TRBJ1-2,CSASLGGGYTF,TGCAGCGCTTCCCTTGGGGGTGGCTACACCTTC
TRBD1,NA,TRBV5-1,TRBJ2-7,CASSLEGTGYHEQYF,TGCGCCAGCAGCTTGGAGGGGACAGGGTACCACGAGCAGTACTTC
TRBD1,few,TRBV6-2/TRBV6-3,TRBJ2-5,CASRTGGGETQYF,TGTGCCAGCAGGACAGGGGGCGGTGAGACCCAGTACTTC
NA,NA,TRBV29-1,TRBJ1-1,CSVGYGPGAFF,TGCAGCGTGGGGTACGGACCGGGGGCTTTCTTT
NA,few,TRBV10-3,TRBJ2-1,CAIRLDGSSYNEQFF,TGTGCCATCAGACTCGACGGTAGCTCCTACAATGAGCAGTTCTTC
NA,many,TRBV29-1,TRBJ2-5,CSASGWEETQYF,TGCAGCGCCTCAGGGTGGGAAGAGACCCAGTACTTC
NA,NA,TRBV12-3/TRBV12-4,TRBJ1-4,CASSFLAGGEKLFF,TGTGCCAGCAGTTTTTTAGCAGGCGGTGAAAAACTGTTTTTT
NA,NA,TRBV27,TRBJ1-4,CASSLLGGRVAIGTNEKLFF,TGTGCCAGCAGTCTTTTGGGCGGGAGGGTTGCGATAGGAACTAATGAAAAACTGTTTTTT
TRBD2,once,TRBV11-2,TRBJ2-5,CASSIQGLAAQETQYF,TGTGCCAGCAGCATCCAGGGACTAGCGGCACAAGAGACCCAGTACTTC
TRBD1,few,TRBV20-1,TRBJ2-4,CSARHTGVSKNIQYF,TGCAGTGCTAGACATACAGGGGTCAGCAAAAACATTCAGTACTTC
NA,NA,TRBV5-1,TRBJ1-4,CASSLEPEKLFF,TGCGCCAGCAGCTTGGAGCCTGAAAAACTGTTTTTT
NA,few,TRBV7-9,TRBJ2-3,CASSPPGRAKMSDTQYF,TGTGCCAGCAGCCCCCCCGGGCGGGCCAAAATGTCAGATACGCAGTATTTT
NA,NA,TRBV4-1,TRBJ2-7,CASSQTVDPSHEQYF,TGCGCCAGCAGCCAGACGGTGGACCCTTCCCACGAGCAGTACTTC
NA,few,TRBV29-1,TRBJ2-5,CSVALQKTQYF,TGCAGCGTTGCCCTCCAAAAGACCCAGTACTTC
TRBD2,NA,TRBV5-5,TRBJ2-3,CASSLAGGRAQRTDTQYF,TGTGCCAGCAGCTTGGCTGGCGGGAGGGCCCAAAGAACAGATACGCAGTATTTT
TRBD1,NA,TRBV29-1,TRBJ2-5,CSAVGTGELWETQYF,TGCAGCGCGGTGGGGACAGGGGAGTTGTGGGAGACCCAGTACTTC
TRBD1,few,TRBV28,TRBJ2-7,CASSRQGYGYEQYF,TGTGCCAGCAGTCGACAGGGGTATGGCTACGAGCAGTACTTC
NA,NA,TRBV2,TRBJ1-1,CASRGDLLTEAFF,TGTGCCAGCAGGGGGGATCTACTCACTGAAGCTTTCTTT
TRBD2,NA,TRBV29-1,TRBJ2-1,CSVEREGLFF,TGCAGCGTTGAGCGGGAGGGCCTGTTCTTC